This T cell receptor beta chain was recorded in a study of cytotoxic CD8 clonotypes in ibrutinib-treated CLL. The data were produced by immunoSEQ multiplex PCR, yet TCRdb's version contains in-frame clones alone and is incomplete. The top ten hold roughly 13% of the sample, which has about 130,000 clones, around three quarters seen once. V was shortened by 4 bases and J by 2 bases, with 14 bases between the two germline ends. The CDR3 is 15 amino acids. The germline V gene has CDR1 SGHRS and CDR2 YFSETQ. This TCR was recovered from a human donor with chronic lymphocytic leukemia. This chain links TRBV5-1 with TRBJ2-3; D possibly corresponds to TRBD1 (5 bases). The sample here was PBMCs, taken after 12 months of ibrutinib treatment. DNA for the CDR3: TGCGCCAGCAGCCTCCTGGACACGATCACAGATACGCAGTATTTT. Translating gives CASSLLDTITDTQYF. The variable domain in full, with the rest retrieved from reference TRBV5-1 and TRBJ2-3, is KAGVTQTPRYLIKTRGQQVTLSCSPISGHRSVSWYQQTPGQGLQFLFEYFSETQRNKGNFPGRFSGRQFSNSRSEMNVSTLELGDSALYLCASSLLDTITDTQYFGPGTRLTVL.